This is a list of T cell receptor beta chains from one sample in a study of CD8 T cells in Susac syndrome. TCRdb re-called the immunoSEQ multiplex PCR reads with MiXCR, one entry per CDR3 protein. The sample records 170,000 or so distinct CDR3 sequences, roughly 95% being singletons. The sample consisted of CD4+ T cells from PBMCs. Receptor source: a human donor with Susac syndrome. The conserved cysteine and the conserved F or W are not part of the CDR3 here. Each record gives: CDR3 protein, clone size, J gene, V gene. Clone size is given for some rows only: seen once, a few or many times, or a class if the clone is expanded.

ASSPRDRVVETQY | . | TRBJ2-5 | TRBV7-8
ASSHLQYNEQF | . | TRBJ2-1 | TRBV3-1
ASSQDPPGGVGKNIQY | . | TRBJ2-4 | TRBV4-3
ASSFINEQF | . | TRBJ2-1 | TRBV28
ASSSGQSGEQY | . | TRBJ2-7 | TRBV6-6
ASSLQGATGYT | . | TRBJ1-2 | TRBV27
ASSARETQY | . | TRBJ2-5 | TRBV7-2
AWSDQAGTDTQY | . | TRBJ2-3 | TRBV30
ASSVGGVGTEAF | . | TRBJ1-1 | TRBV9
AGGGGDTQY | . | TRBJ2-3 | TRBV2
AKKGETNYGYT | . | TRBJ1-2 | TRBV2
ASSTLGYQPQH | . | TRBJ1-5 | TRBV19
ASSSRRDSRGAQH | . | TRBJ1-5 | TRBV13
ASTSGQGSYEQY | . | TRBJ2-7 | TRBV28
ASKRDPNSPLH | . | TRBJ1-6 | TRBV2
SVARYNEQF | . | TRBJ2-1 | TRBV29-1
ASSQVDRGNEQF | . | TRBJ2-1 | TRBV16
SARDSSGSDTQY | once | TRBJ2-3 | TRBV20-1
ASSLGTRTGGTQY | . | TRBJ2-5 | TRBV7-9
ASSPLGRAEVDTQY | . | TRBJ2-3 | TRBV18
ASSPFGTGASGANVLT | . | TRBJ2-6 | TRBV5-1
ASSSSWTDSSGANVLT | once | TRBJ2-6 | TRBV5-1
ATNRVQNTGELF | . | TRBJ2-2 | TRBV28
ATSMRHEQF | . | TRBJ2-1 | TRBV15
SAISPGANEKLF | . | TRBJ1-4 | TRBV20-1
ATREGNTEAF | . | TRBJ1-1 | TRBV6-2/TRBV6-3
ASSLFGPTDTQY | . | TRBJ2-3 | TRBV7-9
ATSKPAGGPRQF | . | TRBJ2-1 | TRBV15
SVVWGGKNIQY | . | TRBJ2-4 | TRBV29-1
ASSATTGQTYNEQF | once | TRBJ2-1 | TRBV19
ASSSAVGRDTEAF | . | TRBJ1-1 | TRBV12-3/TRBV12-4
SVGESNYGYT | . | TRBJ1-2 | TRBV29-1
ASSQGGITEAF | once | TRBJ1-1 | TRBV3-1
ASSSRPGGSSYEQY | . | TRBJ2-7 | TRBV4-2
ASSLSDSFRGQPQH | . | TRBJ1-5 | TRBV28
SALDGRGSEQF | . | TRBJ2-1 | TRBV29-1
ASSQDLRANVLT | . | TRBJ2-6 | TRBV14
ASSPLQGRTF | . | TRBJ1-1 | TRBV11-2
ASSEPGRYYGYT | . | TRBJ1-2 | TRBV25-1
ASTGGDGTEAF | . | TRBJ1-1 | TRBV6-6
ASSQTSGTGLGEQF | . | TRBJ2-1 | TRBV4-2
ASSPTSGRSETQY | . | TRBJ2-5 | TRBV28
ASSQLGQGARTDTQY | . | TRBJ2-3 | TRBV3-1
ASRLQGAENIQY | . | TRBJ2-4 | TRBV27
ASSPAGSTSYEQY | . | TRBJ2-7 | TRBV12-3/TRBV12-4
SVEVAGTGSYEQY | once | TRBJ2-7 | TRBV29-1
ASSVTGTSSPGELF | . | TRBJ2-2 | TRBV9
ASSIIDGQGSTLYNEQF | . | TRBJ2-1 | TRBV19
ASSQEGYSETQY | once | TRBJ2-5 | TRBV3-1
ASKVGGMGEQF | . | TRBJ2-1 | TRBV11-2
ASSLALSQETQY | . | TRBJ2-5 | TRBV5-1
AWSVQTEAF | . | TRBJ1-1 | TRBV30
ASSSLSSSYNEQF | . | TRBJ2-1 | TRBV7-2
ASSSTVGRLAF | . | TRBJ1-1 | TRBV7-2
SADRGDYGYT | . | TRBJ1-2 | TRBV29-1
ASRRRGRGETQY | . | TRBJ2-5 | TRBV27
ASSLVPSYGYT | . | TRBJ1-2 | TRBV7-2
ASKTSGEETQY | . | TRBJ2-5 | TRBV6-1